Shown below are 8 T cell receptor beta chains from a single sample sequenced in a study of T-cell memory formation after mild COVID-19. TCRdb itself ran the 5' RACE reads through MiXCR, one entry per CDR3 protein. The sample includes under 300,000 distinct CDR3 sequences, about 16% of them seen just once. The sample was PBMCs or a T cell subset sorted from them (not recorded which). The receptors were gathered from a man younger than 35 who had mild COVID-19 (a few samples of this study predate the infection). Cell type and time point are not known.

This clonotype was seen more than once but under ten times. The chain joins TRBV6-6 to TRBJ2-3, with 8 bases aligning to TRBD2. The CDR3 has 14 amino acids. Germline CDR1 is MNHNY and CDR2 is SVGAGI (reference sequence). Losses at the gene ends were 8 bases for V and 6 bases for J; bases not matched to a gene: 10. Here the CDR3 DNA reads TGTGCCAGCTTGAGCGGGGGAGGGGGGGATACGCAGTATTTT. Translation gives CASLSGGGGDTQYF.

The rearrangement joins TRBV6-2 or TRBV6-3 to TRBJ2-3, with TRBD2 identical over 7 bases. Trimming at V came to 5 bases and at J to 7 bases, leaving 9 bases not matched to a gene. Germline V lookup: CDR1 MNHEY, CDR2 SVGEGT. The CDR3 has 14 residues. For the CDR3, the DNA is TGTGCCAGCAGTCGTCAAGCGGGGAAATATACGCAGTATTTT. Protein product: CASSRQAGKYTQYF.

This clonotype showed up just a few times. CDR3 bases: TGTGCCAGCACTATGACAGGCAGGGTCGGGGAGCTGTTTTTT. This sequence encodes CASTMTGRVGELFF. The chain carries TRBV12-3 or TRBV12-4 and TRBJ2-2, with a possible D match to TRBD1 (6 bases). The CDR3 length is 14 residues. Trimming stripped 7 bases from V and 7 bases from J, with 16 bases between.

The rearrangement uses TRBV4-2 and TRBJ2-5; TRBD2 matches 7 bases. Germline lookup yields CDR1 LGHNA and CDR2 YNFKEQ. The junction had 11 bases not matched to a gene; V was cut back by 3 bases and J by 4 bases. The CDR3 extends over 16 amino acids. For the CDR3, the DNA is TGTGCCAGCAGCCAGCCGGGAGGTAGGGAGGTAGAGACCCAGTACTTC. It is translated as CASSQPGGREVETQYF.

This clonotype was detected many times. The rearrangement uses TRBV5-5 and TRBJ2-7, with 7 bases identical to TRBD1. This CDR3 spans 14 amino acids. V lost 1 base, J lost 2 bases, and 3 bases stayed unmatched. CDR1 is SGHKS and CDR2 is YYEKEE in the germline V gene (reference sequence). CDR3 sequence: CASSLFQGAYEQYF. CDR3 DNA: TGTGCCAGCAGCTTGTTCCAGGGGGCCTACGAGCAGTACTTC.

This chain joins TRBV6-5 and TRBJ1-2; D may be TRBD1 (5 bases). Trimming took 8 bases from V and 2 from J, leaving 18 bases between them. The CDR3 loop spans 15 amino acids. Germline CDR1 is MNHEY and CDR2 is SVGAGI. CDR3 loop: CASADPGGANYGYTF. The CDR3 DNA reads as TGTGCCAGCGCTGACCCCGGTGGGGCAAACTATGGCTACACCTTC.

This clonotype was seen a few times. The chain carries TRBV11-3 and TRBJ1-1; no definite D call. Deletions cut 0 bases from V and 1 base from J, with 9 bases between. The length of the CDR3 is 15 residues. The germline V gene encodes CDR1 SGHNT and CDR2 YENEEA. CDR3 coding DNA: TGTGCCAGCAGCTTAGATTCGGGAGAGAACACTGAAGCTTTCTTT. This gives the protein CASSLDSGENTEAFF. The variable domain in full, completed from reference TRBV11-3 and TRBJ1-1, reads EAGVVQSPRYKIIEKKQPVAFWCNPISGHNTLYWYLQNLGQGPELLIRYENEEAVDDSQLPKDRFSAERLKGVDSTLKIQPAELGDSAVYLCASSLDSGENTEAFFGQGTRLTVV.

This clonotype has just a few counts. This chain joins TRBV7-2 and TRBJ2-3; 7 positions agree with TRBD2. In germline, CDR1 is SGHTA, CDR2 FQGNSA. The CDR3 runs to 12 residues. Losses at the gene ends were 4 bases for V and 13 bases for J; bases not matched to a gene: 8. The CDR3 region is CASSSSGVDEYF. Here the CDR3 DNA reads TGTGCCAGCAGCTCGAGCGGGGTGGATGAGTATTTT.